One T cell receptor beta chain is described in this entry. Its antigen is unidentified. Deletions cut 5 bases from V and 0 bases from J, with 7 bases between. Germline CDR1 and CDR2: PRHDT and FYEKMQ (reference sequence). The CDR3 totals 14 residues. Caucasian individuals from Russia who were healthy and aged about 6 to 95 acted as donors. It was with a sample-barcoded 5' primer and a J-beta primer mix that a second PCR of roughly 6 to 12 cycles was run. TCRdb independently ran MiXCR on the 5' RACE reads; one entry per CDR3 protein. Here the sample spans over a million distinct CDR3 sequences, less than 45% being singletons. These data come from a study of blood T cells in healthy people across ages. Study-wide points: The authors considered diversity estimates from one million T cells to be underestimates.

The rearrangement uses TRBV13 and TRBJ2-2; D remains unclear. The sequenced material came from blood. The receptor was derived from a woman aged 18-35 years in good health. The CDR3 here is CASSSNSNTGELFF. CDR3 DNA sequence: TGTGCCAGCAGCAGTAACTCGAACACCGGGGAGCTGTTTTTT.